The rows below give T cell receptor beta chains drawn from one sample of a study of identical twins. TCRdb redid the calling of the 5' RACE reads with MiXCR, one entry per CDR3 protein. The sample carries fewer than 450,000 distinct CDR3 sequences, around 9.7% recorded once. Sequenced material: naive T cells sorted from blood. These receptors were taken from a woman aged 45-60 years in good health. Both conserved end residues are part of each CDR3. Each record gives: J gene, V gene, D gene, CDR3 length, clone size, CDR3 DNA, CDR3 protein. D genes are given only for firm matches. Rows give clone size only sometimes, using once, few, many, or a class for an expanded clone.

>TRBJ1-3|TRBV7-6|.|15|few
TGTGCCAGCAGCCCACCGGCGAGCTCTGGAAACACCATATATTTT
CASSPPASSGNTIYF
>TRBJ1-2|TRBV7-9|TRBD1|19|.
TGTGCCAGCAGCTCTTACGCCGGACAGGGGGAATATTTCCCCTCTGGCTACACCTTC
CASSSYAGQGEYFPSGYTF
>TRBJ2-7|TRBV9|.|14|.
TGTGCCAGCAGCGTAGGGGGCCCCCCCTACGAGCAGTACTTC
CASSVGGPPYEQYF
>TRBJ2-7|TRBV20-1|.|13|few
TGCAGTGCCCGGACAGATGTCTCCTACGAGCAGTACTTC
CSARTDVSYEQYF
>TRBJ1-1|TRBV12-3/TRBV12-4|.|14|.
TGTGCCAGCAGGTTGCAAGGGTTAGGCACTGACGCTTTCTTT
CASRLQGLGTDAFF
>TRBJ2-5|TRBV29-1|.|12|few
TGCAGCGTTGCATTCAGGGGAGAGACCCAGTACTTC
CSVAFRGETQYF
>TRBJ2-2|TRBV27|TRBD2|17|many
TGTGCCAGCATACCCCACTCTGGACTAGCGGGAACCGGGGAGCTGTTTTTT
CASIPHSGLAGTGELFF
>TRBJ2-5|TRBV12-3/TRBV12-4|TRBD1|15|few
TGTGCCAGCAGTTCCGGGACAGGGGGTATGGAGACCCAGTACTTC
CASSSGTGGMETQYF
>TRBJ2-5|TRBV6-5|TRBD2|16|.
TGTGCCAGCAGTTACTCGAACTCCATCGGGGGGATGGCCCAGTACTTC
CASSYSNSIGGMAQYF
>TRBJ2-1|TRBV7-2|.|14|.
TGTGCCAGCAGCTTAGTGGGTAGCAACAATGAGCAGTTCTTC
CASSLVGSNNEQFF
>TRBJ2-1|TRBV3-1|TRBD2|16|.
TGTGCCAGCAGCCAAGATTCGGGACTAGGTAGTAATGAGCAGTTCTTC
CASSQDSGLGSNEQFF
>TRBJ1-2|TRBV30|.|12|few
TGTGCCCGCCTACGGGGAAACTATGGCTACACCTTC
CARLRGNYGYTF
>TRBJ1-1|TRBV4-1|.|14|.
TGCGCCAGCAGCGACGGGGTCCGGGGCACTGAAGCTTTCTTT
CASSDGVRGTEAFF
>TRBJ2-1|TRBV5-6|.|15|many
TGTGCCAGCAGCGTTGGACTTGTCCCCTACAATGAGCAGTTCTTC
CASSVGLVPYNEQFF
>TRBJ2-3|TRBV7-3|TRBD2|17|few
TGTGCCAGCAGCTTAGAGGGACTAGCGGGCCACACAGATACGCAGTATTTT
CASSLEGLAGHTDTQYF
>TRBJ2-1|TRBV6-5|.|14|.
TGTGCCAGCAGTAACAGAGGGGGCTACAATGAGCAGTTCTTC
CASSNRGGYNEQFF
>TRBJ1-2|TRBV10-3|.|12|few
TGTGCCATCAGTGAGGGGGACTATGGCTACACCTTC
CAISEGDYGYTF
>TRBJ2-3|TRBV24-1|TRBD1|15|many
TGTGCCACCACCCAGGGGACAGGGGGCACAGATACGCAGTATTTT
CATTQGTGGTDTQYF
>TRBJ2-1|TRBV4-2|.|14|.
TGTGCCAGCAGCCCTGCAGGCGAATACAATGAGCAGTTCTTC
CASSPAGEYNEQFF
>TRBJ2-2|TRBV7-3|.|15|many
TGTGCCAGCAGCTCCGGGACGGCTAACACCGGGGAGCTGTTTTTT
CASSSGTANTGELFF
>TRBJ1-3|TRBV7-8|TRBD1|18|.
TGTGCCAGCAGCTTAGCGGCTGGGGGACAGGGCATAGGAAACACCATATATTTT
CASSLAAGGQGIGNTIYF
>TRBJ2-2|TRBV9|.|14|many
TGTGCCAGCAGCGTAGAGGAGGGCGGCGGGGAGCTGTTTTTT
CASSVEEGGGELFF
>TRBJ2-7|TRBV6-2/TRBV6-3|TRBD2|14|few
TGTGCCAGCAGTTACAGACTAGCGGGCCACGAGCAGTACTTC
CASSYRLAGHEQYF
>TRBJ2-5|TRBV19|.|14|.
TGTGCCACCGCTCAGACGACAGGGAGGGAGACCCAGTACTTC
CATAQTTGRETQYF
>TRBJ1-2|TRBV2|.|15|few
TGTGCCAGCAGTGAAGACAGGCCACTAAACTATGGCTACACCTTC
CASSEDRPLNYGYTF
>TRBJ2-7|TRBV7-9|.|16|.
TGTGCCAGCAGCTTACCCCTGGGCAGACTCTCCTACGAGCAGTACTTC
CASSLPLGRLSYEQYF
>TRBJ2-1|TRBV7-9|TRBD2|17|many
TGTGCCAGCAGCTTAGGGAGTCTAGCGGGGTACTACAATGAGCAGTTCTTC
CASSLGSLAGYYNEQFF
>TRBJ2-1|TRBV30|TRBD2|14|.
TGTGCCTGTGCCCGCGCGGGAGGGCCAAATGAGCAGTTCTTC
CACARAGGPNEQFF
>TRBJ2-2|TRBV7-6|TRBD1|17|many
TGTGCCAGCAGCTTGACAGGGGGCCATACCCCCACCGGGGAGCTGTTTTTT
CASSLTGGHTPTGELFF
>TRBJ2-5|TRBV4-1|TRBD2|15|.
TGCGCCAGCAGCCAAGATAGGACTAGCCGGGAGACCCAGTACTTC
CASSQDRTSRETQYF
>TRBJ2-6|TRBV30|.|13|once
TGTGCCTGGATATTCTCTGGGGCCAACGTCCTGACTTTC
CAWIFSGANVLTF
>TRBJ2-3|TRBV29-1|TRBD2|14|few
TGCAGCGTTCTTCTAGCGGGGAGCACAGATACGCAGTATTTT
CSVLLAGSTDTQYF
>TRBJ1-1|TRBV29-1|.|12|few
TGCAGCGTTCGGACAGTAGGGACTGAAGCTTTCTTT
CSVRTVGTEAFF
>TRBJ1-2|TRBV12-3/TRBV12-4|.|14|.
TGTGCCAGCAGTTCCAAAGGGGGTGGTGATGGCTACACCTTC
CASSSKGGGDGYTF
>TRBJ2-5|TRBV24-1|TRBD2|16|many
TGTGCCACCAGCTCCACTAGCGGGAGTATTGGGGAGACCCAGTACTTC
CATSSTSGSIGETQYF
>TRBJ2-7|TRBV25-1|.|14|.
TGTGCCAGCAGCCCTCATCGAGGGGTCTACGAGCAGTACTTC
CASSPHRGVYEQYF
>TRBJ1-6|TRBV5-1|.|19|.
TGCGCCAGCAGCTGGGGCGGTGCTGCAGTGGGACCGGTTAATTCACCCCTCCACTTT
CASSWGGAAVGPVNSPLHF
>TRBJ2-2|TRBV27|.|15|.
TGTGCCAGCAGTTTAGCAGGGATAGGCACCGGGGAGCTGTTTTTT
CASSLAGIGTGELFF
>TRBJ2-1|TRBV6-2/TRBV6-3|.|15|.
TGTGCCAGCAGTTACTCGGTGGGAGCATACAATGAGCAGTTCTTC
CASSYSVGAYNEQFF
>TRBJ1-4|TRBV7-2|.|13|.
TGTGCCAGCGCGGGAGTGTGGAATGAAAAACTGTTTTTT
CASAGVWNEKLFF
>TRBJ1-5|TRBV9|.|14|.
TGTGCCAGCAGCGTAGGAGCAGGCTATCAGCCCCAGCATTTT
CASSVGAGYQPQHF
>TRBJ2-3|TRBV30|.|11|.
TGTGCCTGGAGTGGAACAGGGCAGCAGTATTTT
CAWSGTGQQYF
>TRBJ2-7|TRBV10-2|.|14|.
TGCGCCAGCAGTCCTTGGACTGACTCCTACGAGCAGTACTTC
CASSPWTDSYEQYF
>TRBJ2-5|TRBV4-1|.|13|few
TGCGCCAGCAGCGTGGGAGACCAAGAGACCCAGTACTTC
CASSVGDQETQYF
>TRBJ1-2|TRBV29-1|.|13|many
TGCAGCGTTGATGGCCAGGGAGGGGAGGGCTACACCTTC
CSVDGQGGEGYTF
>TRBJ2-3|TRBV5-1|.|18|few
TGCGCCAGCAGAATTACAGGGCCGCAGGGTCCCGGCGCAGATACGCAGTATTTT
CASRITGPQGPGADTQYF
>TRBJ2-1|TRBV27|.|14|few
TGTGCCAGCAGTTTATTGTATACAGCACATGAGCAGTTCTTC
CASSLLYTAHEQFF